The entry below gives a single TCR beta chain sequence along with its context. Autoimmune disease history or systemic immunosuppression meant exclusion. This sample was taken from a study of OX40 agonist ivuxolimab in advanced cancers. The wider study: Given to patients was ivuxolimab, an agonistic anti-OX40 (CD134) antibody. Prior checkpoint blockade (anti-PD-1, anti-PD-L1 or anti-CTLA-4) was permitted; about 40% had it. Three dose-escalation patients had partial responses: one with hepatocellular carcinoma and two with cutaneous melanoma.

The table came from immunoSEQ multiplex PCR; TCRdb's copy has only in-frame clones and leaves some out. Of about 51,000 clones listed, less than 90% were seen once; the top ten hold approximately 24%. The germline V gene has CDR1 KGHSY and CDR2 FQNENV. V lost 0 bases and J 2 bases, leaving 14 bases between the germline ends. The CDR3 is 17 amino acids. The chain carries TRBV16 and TRBJ2-4; D not certain. Source: CD4+ or CD8+ T cells sorted from blood, taken in a trial of the OX40 agonist ivuxolimab. The source of this sequence is an adult with an advanced solid tumor such as melanoma, head and neck, liver or kidney cancer. CDR3 coding DNA: TGTGCCAGCAGCCAATCTGTCGGTGGGGATCCCAAAAACATTCAGTACTTC. Protein: CASSQSVGGDPKNIQYF.